A selection of T cell receptor beta chains follows, all from one sample in a study of neurological immune-mediated disorders. TCRdb used MiXCR to reprocess the 5' RACE reads, holding one entry per CDR3 protein. This table has 35,000 to 45,000 distinct CDR3 sequences, approximately 3% appearing once. Material for sequencing was PBMCs. The origin of the receptors is a woman aged 55-69 years with multiple sclerosis. CDR3s include the opening cysteine and the closing phenylalanine or tryptophan.

V gene,CDR3 protein
TRBV20-1,CSAPPGGSYSDSF
TRBV2,CASSAGRGAIGAFF
TRBV5-1,CASSTDRMNTEAFF
TRBV4-1,CASTNSEQPYNSTLNF
TRBV6-6,CASSYGDRRQPQHF
TRBV24-1,CATSARRGRGEEKLFF
TRBV15,CATSRGDQPQHF
TRBV7-2,CASSLNLGYEQYF
TRBV24-1,CATSMSDTEAFF
TRBV20-1,CSARGKEVDTQYF
TRBV25-1,CASSERTVHNTGELFF
TRBV20-1,CSASTGGSNQPQHF
TRBV20-1,CRPLVQGTLNTEAFF
TRBV15,CATSRDIGYYEQYF
TRBV10-1,CASSPDLISGNTIYF
TRBV10-2,CASRDRQGVPNTEAFF
TRBV14,CASSQVAGTTDTQYF
TRBV7-9,CASSFSTRWTDNEQFF
TRBV5-1,CASSLDRLTNTGELFF
TRBV6-5,CASSYSEGLFYEQYF
TRBV9,CASSVGGQSGELFF
TRBV20-1,CSASEGNQPQHF
TRBV7-9,CASSFKGRGTDTQYF
TRBV7-9,CASSPDGQRTGELFF
TRBV6-6,CASSRTAGGGTDTQYF
TRBV11-3,CASSEEGDSYEQYF
TRBV24-1,CATSPKAGRGDTQYF
TRBV7-9,CASSLQGYGYTF
TRBV7-2,CASSVHGGSSYNEQFF
TRBV7-2,CASSLELGRTYEQYF